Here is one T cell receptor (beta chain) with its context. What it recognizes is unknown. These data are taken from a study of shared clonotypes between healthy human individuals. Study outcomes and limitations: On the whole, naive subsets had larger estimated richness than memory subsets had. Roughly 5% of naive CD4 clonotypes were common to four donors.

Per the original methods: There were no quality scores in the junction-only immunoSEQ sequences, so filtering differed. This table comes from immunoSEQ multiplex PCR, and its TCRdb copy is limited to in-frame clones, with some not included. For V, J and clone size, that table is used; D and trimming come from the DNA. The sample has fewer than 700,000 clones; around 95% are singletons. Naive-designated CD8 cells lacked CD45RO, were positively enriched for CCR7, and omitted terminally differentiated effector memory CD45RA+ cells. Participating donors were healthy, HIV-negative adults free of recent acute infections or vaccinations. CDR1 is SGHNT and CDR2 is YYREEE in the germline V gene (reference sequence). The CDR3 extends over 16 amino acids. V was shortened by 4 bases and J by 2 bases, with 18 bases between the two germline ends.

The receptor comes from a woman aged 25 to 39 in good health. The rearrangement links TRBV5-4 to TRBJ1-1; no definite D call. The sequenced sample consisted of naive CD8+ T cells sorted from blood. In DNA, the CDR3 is TGTGCCAGCAGCCCCCCGGGTTATGTATATAACACTGAAGCTTTCTTT. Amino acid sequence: CASSPPGYVYNTEAFF.